This T cell receptor beta chain came from a study of OX40 agonist ivuxolimab in advanced cancers. Whole-study context: It was ivuxolimab, an agonistic anti-OX40 (CD134) antibody, that patients were treated with. Notes on the study in general: A proportion of nonresponders additionally exhibited low normalized T-cell clonal expansion.

About this clone: Its antigen is not known.

Assay used: immunoSEQ multiplex PCR; TCRdb lists only in-frame clones, some missing. The repertoire holds 90,000 or so clones, with about 91% as singletons. CDR3 size: 14 residues. Trimming cost V 7 bases and J 5 bases, with 14 bases left between them. The V gene's germline CDR1 is SGHVS and CDR2 FNYEAQ. Sequencing used CD4+ or CD8+ T cells sorted from blood, obtained in a trial of the OX40 agonist ivuxolimab. The chain recombines TRBV7-6 with TRBJ2-2; D might be TRBD1 (6 bases). The sequence was collected from an adult with an advanced solid tumor such as melanoma, head and neck, liver or kidney cancer. CDR3 DNA: TGTGCCAGCACCTTGACAGGCCTGACCGGGGAGCTGTTTTTT. This encodes CASTLTGLTGELFF.